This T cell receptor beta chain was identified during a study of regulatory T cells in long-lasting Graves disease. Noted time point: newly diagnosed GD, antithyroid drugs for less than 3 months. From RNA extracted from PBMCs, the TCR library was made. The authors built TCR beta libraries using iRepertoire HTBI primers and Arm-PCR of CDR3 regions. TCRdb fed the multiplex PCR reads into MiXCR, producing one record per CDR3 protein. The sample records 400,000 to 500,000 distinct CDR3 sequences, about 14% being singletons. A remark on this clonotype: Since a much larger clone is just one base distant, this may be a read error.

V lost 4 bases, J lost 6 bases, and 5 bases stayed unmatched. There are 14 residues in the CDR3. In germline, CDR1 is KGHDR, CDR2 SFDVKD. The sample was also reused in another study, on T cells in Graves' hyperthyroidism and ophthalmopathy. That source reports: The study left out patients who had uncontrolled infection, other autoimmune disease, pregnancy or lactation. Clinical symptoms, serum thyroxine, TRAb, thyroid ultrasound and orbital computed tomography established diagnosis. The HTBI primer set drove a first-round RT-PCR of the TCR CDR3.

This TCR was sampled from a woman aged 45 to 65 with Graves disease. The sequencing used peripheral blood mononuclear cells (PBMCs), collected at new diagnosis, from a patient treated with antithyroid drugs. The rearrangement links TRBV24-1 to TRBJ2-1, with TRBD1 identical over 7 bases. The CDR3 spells CATSEPDRSNEQFF. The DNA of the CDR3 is TGTGCCACCAGTGAGCCGGACAGGAGCAATGAGCAGTTCTTC.